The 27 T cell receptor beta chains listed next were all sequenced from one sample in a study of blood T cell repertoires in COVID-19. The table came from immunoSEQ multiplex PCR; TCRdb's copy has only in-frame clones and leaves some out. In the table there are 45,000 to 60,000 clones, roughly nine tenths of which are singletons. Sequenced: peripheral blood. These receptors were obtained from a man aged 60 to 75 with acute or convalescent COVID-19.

CDR3 DNA sequence: TGTGCCAGAATCCGGGACAGTGGAGGGGGTGAAGCTTTCTTT. It specifies CARIRDSGGGEAFF. The chain links TRBV2 to TRBJ1-1; 7 nucleotides line up with TRBD1. The CDR3 is made up of 14 amino acids. The germline V gene has CDR1 SNHLY and CDR2 FYNNEI. V lost 9 bases and J lost 7; bases outside the gene matches: 14. The complete variable domain, with remaining parts taken from reference TRBV2 and TRBJ1-1, reads EPEVTQTPSHQVTQMGQEVILRCVPISNHLYFYWYRQILGQKVEFLVSFYNNEISEKSEIFDDQFSVERPDGSNFTLKIRSTKLEDSAMYFCARIRDSGGGEAFFGQGTRLTVV.

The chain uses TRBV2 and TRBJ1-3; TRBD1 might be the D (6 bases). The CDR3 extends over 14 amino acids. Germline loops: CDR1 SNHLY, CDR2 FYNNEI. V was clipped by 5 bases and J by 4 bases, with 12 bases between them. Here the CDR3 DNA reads TGTGCCAGCAGTTACAGGGTCGGGGGAAACACCATATATTTT. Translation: CASSYRVGGNTIYF.

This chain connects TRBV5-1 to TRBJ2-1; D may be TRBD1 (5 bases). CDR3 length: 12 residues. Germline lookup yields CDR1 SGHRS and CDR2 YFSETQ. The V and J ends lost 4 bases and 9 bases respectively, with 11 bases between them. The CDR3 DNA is TGCGCCAGCAGCGTTCAGGGTACTGAGCAGTTCTTC. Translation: CASSVQGTEQFF. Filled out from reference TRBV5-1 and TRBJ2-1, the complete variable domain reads KAGVTQTPRYLIKTRGQQVTLSCSPISGHRSVSWYQQTPGQGLQFLFEYFSETQRNKGNFPGRFSGRQFSNSRSEMNVSTLELGDSALYLCASSVQGTEQFFGPGTRLTVL.

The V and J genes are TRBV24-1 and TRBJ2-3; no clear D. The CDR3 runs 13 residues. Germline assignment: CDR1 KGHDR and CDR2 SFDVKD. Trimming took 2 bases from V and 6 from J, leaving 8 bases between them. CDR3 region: CATSDSARDTQYF. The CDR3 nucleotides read TGTGCCACCAGTGATTCTGCGAGGGATACGCAGTATTTT.

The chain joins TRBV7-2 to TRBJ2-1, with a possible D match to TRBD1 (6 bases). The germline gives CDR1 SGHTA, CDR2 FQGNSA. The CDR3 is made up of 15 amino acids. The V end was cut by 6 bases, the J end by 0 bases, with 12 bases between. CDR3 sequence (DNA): TGTGCCAGCAGTCGGGACACTAGCTCCTACAATGAGCAGTTCTTC. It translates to CASSRDTSSYNEQFF. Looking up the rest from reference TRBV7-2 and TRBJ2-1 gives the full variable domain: GAGVSQSPSNKVTEKGKDVELRCDPISGHTALYWYRQSLGQGLEFLIYFQGNSAPDKSGLPSDRFSAERTGGSVSTLTIQRTQQEDSAVYLCASSRDTSSYNEQFFGPGTRLTVL.

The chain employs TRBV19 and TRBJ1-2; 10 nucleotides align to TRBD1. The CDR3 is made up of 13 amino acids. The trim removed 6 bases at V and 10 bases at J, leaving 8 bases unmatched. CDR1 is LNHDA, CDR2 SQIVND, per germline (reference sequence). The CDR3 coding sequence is TGTGCCAGTAGGGCGACAGGGGGCTTTGACTACACCTTC. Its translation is CASRATGGFDYTF.

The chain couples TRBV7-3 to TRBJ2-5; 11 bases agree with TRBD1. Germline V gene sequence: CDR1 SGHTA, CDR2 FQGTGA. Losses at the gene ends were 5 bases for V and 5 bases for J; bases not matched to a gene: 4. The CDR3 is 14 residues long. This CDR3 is CASSGTGGRETQYF. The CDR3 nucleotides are TGTGCCAGCAGCGGGACAGGGGGAAGGGAGACCCAGTACTTC.

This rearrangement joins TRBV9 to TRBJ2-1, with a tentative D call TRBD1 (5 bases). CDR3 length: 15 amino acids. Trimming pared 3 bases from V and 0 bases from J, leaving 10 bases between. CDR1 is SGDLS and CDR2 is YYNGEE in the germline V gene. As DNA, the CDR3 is TGTGCCAGCAGCGCTCACAGGAGCTCCTACAATGAGCAGTTCTTC. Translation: CASSAHRSSYNEQFF.

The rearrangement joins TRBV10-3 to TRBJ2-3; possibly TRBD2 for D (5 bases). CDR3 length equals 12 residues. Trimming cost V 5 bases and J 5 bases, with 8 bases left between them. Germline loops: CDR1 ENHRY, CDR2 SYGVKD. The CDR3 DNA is TGTGCCATCAGTTTCGGGGAAGATACGCAGTATTTT. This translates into CAISFGEDTQYF.

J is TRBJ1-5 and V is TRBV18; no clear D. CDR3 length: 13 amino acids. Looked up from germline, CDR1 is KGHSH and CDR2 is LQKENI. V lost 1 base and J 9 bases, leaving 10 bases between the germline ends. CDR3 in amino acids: CASSPQEDLPQHF. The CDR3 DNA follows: TGTGCCAGCTCACCACAGGAGGACTTGCCCCAGCATTTT.

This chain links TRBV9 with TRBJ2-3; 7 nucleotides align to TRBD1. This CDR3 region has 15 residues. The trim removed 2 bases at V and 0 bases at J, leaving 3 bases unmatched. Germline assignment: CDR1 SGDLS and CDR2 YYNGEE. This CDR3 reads CASSVGRGSTDTQYF. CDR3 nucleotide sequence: TGTGCCAGCAGCGTCGGCAGGGGGAGCACAGATACGCAGTATTTT.

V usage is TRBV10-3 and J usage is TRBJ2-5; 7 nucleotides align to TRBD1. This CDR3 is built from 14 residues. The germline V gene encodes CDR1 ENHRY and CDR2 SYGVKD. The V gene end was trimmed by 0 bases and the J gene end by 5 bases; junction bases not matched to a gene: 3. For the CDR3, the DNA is TGTGCCATCAGTGAGTCAGGGGGCAGGGAGACCCAGTACTTC. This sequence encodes CAISESGGRETQYF.

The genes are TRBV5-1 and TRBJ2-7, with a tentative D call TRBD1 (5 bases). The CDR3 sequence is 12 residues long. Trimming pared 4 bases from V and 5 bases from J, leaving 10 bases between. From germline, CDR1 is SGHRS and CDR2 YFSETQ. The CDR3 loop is CASSPDRDEQYF. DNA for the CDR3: TGCGCCAGCAGCCCCGACAGAGACGAGCAGTACTTC.

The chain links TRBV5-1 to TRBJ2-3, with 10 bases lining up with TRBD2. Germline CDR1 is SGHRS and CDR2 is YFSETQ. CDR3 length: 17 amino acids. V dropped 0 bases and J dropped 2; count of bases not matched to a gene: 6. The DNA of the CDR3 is TGCGCCAGCAGCTTGGCCTGGACTAGCGGAGACACAGATACGCAGTATTTT. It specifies CASSLAWTSGDTDTQYF.

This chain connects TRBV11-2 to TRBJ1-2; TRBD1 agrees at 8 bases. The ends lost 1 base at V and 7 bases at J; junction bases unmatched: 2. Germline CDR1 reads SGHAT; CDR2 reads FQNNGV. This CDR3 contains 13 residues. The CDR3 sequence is CASSLAGGGGYTF. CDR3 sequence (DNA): TGTGCCAGCAGCTTAGCAGGGGGCGGTGGCTACACCTTC.

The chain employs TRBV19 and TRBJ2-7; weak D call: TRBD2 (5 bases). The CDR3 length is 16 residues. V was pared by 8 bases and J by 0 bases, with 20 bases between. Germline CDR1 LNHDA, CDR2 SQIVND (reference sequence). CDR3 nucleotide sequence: TGTGCCAGTGCCCGGGAAGGGCAGTCCGACTCCTACGAGCAGTACTTC. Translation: CASAREGQSDSYEQYF.

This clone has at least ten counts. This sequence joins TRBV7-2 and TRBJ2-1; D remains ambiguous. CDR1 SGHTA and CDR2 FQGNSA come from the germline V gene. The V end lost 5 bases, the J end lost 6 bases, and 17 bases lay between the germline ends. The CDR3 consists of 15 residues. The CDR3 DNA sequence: TGTGCCAGCAGCGTTAGCTCCACCCTTAGCAATGAGCAGTTCTTC. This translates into CASSVSSTLSNEQFF. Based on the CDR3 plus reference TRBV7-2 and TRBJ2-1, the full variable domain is GAGVSQSPSNKVTEKGKDVELRCDPISGHTALYWYRQSLGQGLEFLIYFQGNSAPDKSGLPSDRFSAERTGGSVSTLTIQRTQQEDSAVYLCASSVSSTLSNEQFFGPGTRLTVL.

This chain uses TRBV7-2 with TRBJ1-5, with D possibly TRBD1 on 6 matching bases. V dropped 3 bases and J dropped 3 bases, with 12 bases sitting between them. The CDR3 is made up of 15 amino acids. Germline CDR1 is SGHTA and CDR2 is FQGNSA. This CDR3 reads CASSLAGANNQPQHF. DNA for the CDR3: TGTGCCAGCAGCTTGGCAGGGGCCAACAATCAGCCCCAGCATTTT.

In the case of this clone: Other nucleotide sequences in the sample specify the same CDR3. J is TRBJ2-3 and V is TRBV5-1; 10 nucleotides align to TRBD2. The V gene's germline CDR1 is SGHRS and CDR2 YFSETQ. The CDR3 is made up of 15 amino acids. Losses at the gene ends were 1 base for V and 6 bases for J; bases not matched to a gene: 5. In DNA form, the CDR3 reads TGCGCCAGCAGCTTGTTAGCGGGGGGTACTGATACGCAGTATTTT. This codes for CASSLLAGGTDTQYF.

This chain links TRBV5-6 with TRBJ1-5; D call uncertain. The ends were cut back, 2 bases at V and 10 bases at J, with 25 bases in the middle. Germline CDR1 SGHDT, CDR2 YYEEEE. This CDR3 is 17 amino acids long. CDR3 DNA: TGTGCCAGCAGCTTTTTCATGGCTGGCGGCGTTGGTGGACCCCAGCATTTT. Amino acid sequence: CASSFFMAGGVGGPQHF.

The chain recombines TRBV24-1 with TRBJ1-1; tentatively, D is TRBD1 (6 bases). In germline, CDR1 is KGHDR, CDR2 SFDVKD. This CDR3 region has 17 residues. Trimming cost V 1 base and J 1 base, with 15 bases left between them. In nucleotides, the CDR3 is TGTGCCACCAGTGATTTTACAGCAGGGGATGAGAACACTGAAGCTTTCTTT. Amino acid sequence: CATSDFTAGDENTEAFF.

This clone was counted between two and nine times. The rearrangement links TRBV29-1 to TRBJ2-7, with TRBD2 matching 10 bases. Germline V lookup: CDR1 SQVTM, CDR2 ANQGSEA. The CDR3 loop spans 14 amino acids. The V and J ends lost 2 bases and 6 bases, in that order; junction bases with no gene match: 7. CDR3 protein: CSVEQRGGRGEQYF. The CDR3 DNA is TGCAGCGTTGAACAGCGGGGGGGCCGCGGCGAGCAGTACTTC.

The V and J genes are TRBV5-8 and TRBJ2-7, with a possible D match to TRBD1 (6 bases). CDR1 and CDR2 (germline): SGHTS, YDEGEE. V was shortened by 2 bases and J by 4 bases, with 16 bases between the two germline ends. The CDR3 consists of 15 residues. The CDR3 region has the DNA TGTGCCAGCAGCTTATTGGGGACACAACCTTACGAGCAGTACTTC. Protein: CASSLLGTQPYEQYF.

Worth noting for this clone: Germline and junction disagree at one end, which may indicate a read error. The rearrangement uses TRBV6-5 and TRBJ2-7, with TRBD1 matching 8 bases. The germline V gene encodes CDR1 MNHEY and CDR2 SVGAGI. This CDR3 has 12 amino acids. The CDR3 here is CASSSLGQGVNF. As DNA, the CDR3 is TGTGCCAGCAGTTCCCTCGGACAGGGAGTGAACTTC.

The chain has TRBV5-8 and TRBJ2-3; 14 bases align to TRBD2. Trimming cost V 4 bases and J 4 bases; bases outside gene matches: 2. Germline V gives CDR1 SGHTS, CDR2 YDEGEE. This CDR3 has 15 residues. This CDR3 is CASSRTSGRSDTQYF. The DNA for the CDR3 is TGTGCCAGCAGCAGGACTAGCGGGAGGTCAGATACGCAGTATTTT.

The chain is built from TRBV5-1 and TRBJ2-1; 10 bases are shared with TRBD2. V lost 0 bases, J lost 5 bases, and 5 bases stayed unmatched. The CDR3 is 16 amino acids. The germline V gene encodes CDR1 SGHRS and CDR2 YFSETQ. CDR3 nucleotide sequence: TGCGCCAGCAGCTTGGCCAGAGCGGGGGGGCACAATGAGCAGTTCTTC. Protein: CASSLARAGGHNEQFF.

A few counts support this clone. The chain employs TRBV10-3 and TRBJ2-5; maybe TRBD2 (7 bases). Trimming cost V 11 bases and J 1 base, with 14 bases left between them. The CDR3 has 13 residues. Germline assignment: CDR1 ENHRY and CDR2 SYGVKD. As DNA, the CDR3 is TGTGCCGTTAGGGGGGGGGTCCAAGAGACCCAGTACTTC. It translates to CAVRGGVQETQYF.